This T cell receptor (beta chain) is drawn from a study of cytomegalovirus exposure and HLA in healthy donors. The CDR3 contains 16 residues. CDR1 is SGHTA and CDR2 is FQGNSA in the germline V gene. 60 Vbeta and 13 Jbeta primers were used in PCR. The table came from immunoSEQ multiplex PCR; TCRdb's copy has only in-frame clones and leaves some out. The data show 120,000 or so clones, over 65% seen once. It was healthy bone marrow donors who served as donors. Study-wide results and caveats: Among TCR sequences, most were rare, though some public TCRs appeared in many donors. TCR beta sequences reportedly predicted most subjects' HLA-A and HLA-B alleles accurately. Most CMV-associated TCR beta chains were later found to appear HLA-restricted.

Regarding this clone: Its cognate antigen is unknown.

Sequencing input: PBMCs. V usage is TRBV7-2 and J usage is TRBJ2-5, with 7 bases lining up with TRBD2. With the DNA end fitting TRBJ2-7 better, the J assignment may be wrong. This TCR was sampled from a man aged 25-40 years in good health and CMV-seropositive. The CDR3 bases are TGTGCCAGCAGCTTAAACGGGGGGTCGAGTGGCTACGAGCAGTACTTC. Its translation: CASSLNGGSSGYEQYF.